The next 7 T cell receptor beta chains were all read from a single sample in a study of PD-1 blockade in mismatch repair-deficient tumors. TCRdb's copy holds only in-frame clones and misses some; the assay was immunoSEQ multiplex PCR. The table lists around 100,000 clones, roughly 80% of them singletons. The material sequenced was peripheral blood, taken about 60 weeks after starting pembrolizumab. Receptors were obtained from an adult with mismatch repair-deficient cancer.

The V call is TRBV9, the J call TRBJ2-7; 7 nucleotides agree with TRBD1. V lost 4 bases and J lost 5; bases outside the gene matches: 15. This CDR3 spans 16 amino acids. Germline CDR1 and CDR2: SGDLS and YYNGEE. The CDR3 region is CASSPLSRQGPHEQYF. The CDR3 DNA is TGTGCCAGCAGCCCATTGTCGAGACAGGGCCCTCACGAGCAGTACTTC.

The genes are TRBV15 and TRBJ2-2, with unresolved D. The CDR3 extends over 16 amino acids. CDR1 is LNHNV and CDR2 is YYDKDF in the germline V gene (reference sequence). Trimming removed 0 bases at V and 0 bases at J, with 8 bases between. The CDR3 sequence: CATSREWRSNTGELFF. Written as DNA, the CDR3 is TGTGCCACCAGCAGAGAATGGCGGTCGAACACCGGGGAGCTGTTTTTT.

This chain connects TRBV30 to TRBJ2-7; perhaps TRBD2 as D (5 bases). There are 15 residues in the CDR3. The V gene lost 2 bases and the J gene lost 3 bases, with 17 bases spanning the gap. CDR1 is GTSNPN and CDR2 is SVGIG in the germline V gene (reference sequence). This chain's CDR3 is CAWSLPGLNFYEQYF. CDR3 in DNA: TGTGCCTGGAGTCTCCCAGGACTCAATTTCTACGAGCAGTACTTC.

The chain is built from TRBV6-6 and TRBJ2-2; either TRBD1 or TRBD2 may supply D (5 bases each). The CDR3 sequence is 10 residues long. Germline V lookup: CDR1 MNHNY, CDR2 SVGAGI (reference sequence). Trimming stripped 8 bases from V and 7 bases from J, with 5 bases between. The CDR3 DNA reads as TGTGCCAGCGGGGGCGGGGAGCTGTTTTTT. It encodes CASGGGELFF.

J is TRBJ2-7 and V is TRBV11-2; D ambiguous. With 1 base removed from V and 2 bases from J, the gap between germline ends came to 6 bases. CDR3 length: 13 amino acids. The germline gives CDR1 SGHAT, CDR2 FQNNGV. CDR3 nucleotide sequence: TGTGCCAGCAGCTTAGCTTCTACCTACGAGCAGTACTTC. Translating gives CASSLASTYEQYF. The entire variable domain, with the rest obtained from reference TRBV11-2 and TRBJ2-7, is as follows: EAGVAQSPRYKIIEKRQSVAFWCNPISGHATLYWYQQILGQGPKLLIQFQNNGVVDDSQLPKDRFSAERLKGVDSTLKIQPAKLEDSAVYLCASSLASTYEQYFGPGTRLTVT.

This clone has a single count. The V gene is TRBV11-1, the J gene TRBJ1-1, with TRBD1 identical over 8 bases. Germline lookup yields CDR1 SGHAT and CDR2 FQDESV (reference sequence). Trimming cost V 3 bases and J 3 bases; bases outside gene matches: 9. The CDR3 totals 16 residues. The CDR3 reads CASSFGTGLWDTEAFF. The CDR3 nucleotides are TGTGCCAGCAGCTTTGGGACAGGCCTTTGGGACACTGAAGCTTTCTTT.

This clone has more than one count but fewer than ten. V is TRBV6-4 and J is TRBJ2-2, with D perhaps given as TRBD1 or TRBD2 (6 bases each). In germline, CDR1 is MRHNA, CDR2 SNTAGT. The CDR3 contains 14 residues. Trimming removed 2 bases at V and 6 bases at J, with 10 bases between. The CDR3 region has the DNA TGTGCCAGCAGTGACCCAGGGGAGGCCGGGGAGCTGTTTTTT. It yields the protein CASSDPGEAGELFF.